This T cell receptor beta chain was sequenced during a study of T cell responses to AZD1222 COVID-19 vaccine. TCRdb's table, derived via immunoSEQ multiplex PCR, lists solely in-frame clones and lacks some. The sample lists approximately 180,000 clones, about 93% occurring once. This CDR3 is 16 amino acids long. V was shortened by 4 bases and J by 5 bases, with 19 bases between the two germline ends. CDR1 and CDR2 from the germline V gene are KGHDR and SFDVKD. Concerning this clone itself: Its specificity is unknown.

Study-wide results and limits: Reportedly, close to half of spike-specific TCRs are directed against unmutated variant regions. Spike-specific TCR depth and breadth grew after two AZD1222 doses. The study sampled repertoires only after the peak T cell response. Along spike, vaccine-associated CD4 TCRs were found throughout, with dominance at 160-218 and 743-854.

The input for sequencing was peripheral blood, taken 28 days after the second dose of the MenACWY control vaccine. The clonotype was recovered from an adult who received the MenACWY meningococcal vaccine as a control. The V and J genes are TRBV24-1 and TRBJ1-2; tentatively, D is TRBD1 (5 bases). CDR3: CATSERDGSYRYGYTF. The DNA for the CDR3 is TGTGCCACCAGTGAAAGGGACGGATCTTACCGATATGGCTACACCTTC.